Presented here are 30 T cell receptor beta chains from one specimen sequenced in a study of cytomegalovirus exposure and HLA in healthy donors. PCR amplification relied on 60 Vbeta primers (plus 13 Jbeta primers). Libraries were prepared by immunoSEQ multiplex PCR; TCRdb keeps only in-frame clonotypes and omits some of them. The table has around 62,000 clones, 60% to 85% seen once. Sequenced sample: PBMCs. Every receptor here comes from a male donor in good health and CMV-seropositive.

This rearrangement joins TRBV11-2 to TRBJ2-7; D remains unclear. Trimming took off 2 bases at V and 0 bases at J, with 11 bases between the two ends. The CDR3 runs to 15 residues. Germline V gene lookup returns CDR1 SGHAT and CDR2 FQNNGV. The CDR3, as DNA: TGTGCCAGCAGCTTAACTTCTTGGTCCTCCTACGAGCAGTACTTC. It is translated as CASSLTSWSSYEQYF.

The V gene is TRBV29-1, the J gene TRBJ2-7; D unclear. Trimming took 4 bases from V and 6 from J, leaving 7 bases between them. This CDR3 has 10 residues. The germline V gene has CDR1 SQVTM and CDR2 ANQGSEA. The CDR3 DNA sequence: TGCAGCGTTGGTGGGCCCGAGCAGTACTTC. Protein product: CSVGGPEQYF.

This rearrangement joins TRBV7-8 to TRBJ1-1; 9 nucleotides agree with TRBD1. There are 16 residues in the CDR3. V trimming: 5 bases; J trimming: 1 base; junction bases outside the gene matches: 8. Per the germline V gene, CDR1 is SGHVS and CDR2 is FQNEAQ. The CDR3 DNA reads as TGTGCCAGCAGCCCAAACGCGGACAGGGGGAACACTGAAGCTTTCTTT. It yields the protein CASSPNADRGNTEAFF.

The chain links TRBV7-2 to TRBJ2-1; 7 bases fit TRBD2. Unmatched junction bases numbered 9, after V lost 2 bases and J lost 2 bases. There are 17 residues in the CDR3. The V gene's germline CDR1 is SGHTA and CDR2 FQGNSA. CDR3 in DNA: TGTGCCAGCAGCTTATTAGGCGGCGGGGGAACCTACAATGAGCAGTTCTTC. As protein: CASSLLGGGGTYNEQFF.

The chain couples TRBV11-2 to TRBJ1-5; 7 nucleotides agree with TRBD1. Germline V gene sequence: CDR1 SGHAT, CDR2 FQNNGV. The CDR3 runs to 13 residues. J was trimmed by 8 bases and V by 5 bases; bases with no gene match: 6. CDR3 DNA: TGTGCCAGCAGCCAGACAGGGAGCGAGCCCCAGCATTTT. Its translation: CASSQTGSEPQHF.

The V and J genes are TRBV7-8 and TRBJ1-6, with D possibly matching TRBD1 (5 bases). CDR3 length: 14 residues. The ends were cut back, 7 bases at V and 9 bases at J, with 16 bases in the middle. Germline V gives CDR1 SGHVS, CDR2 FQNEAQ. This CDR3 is CASTHPQGGSPLHF. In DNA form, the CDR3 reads TGTGCCAGCACCCACCCCCAGGGAGGTTCACCCCTCCACTTT.

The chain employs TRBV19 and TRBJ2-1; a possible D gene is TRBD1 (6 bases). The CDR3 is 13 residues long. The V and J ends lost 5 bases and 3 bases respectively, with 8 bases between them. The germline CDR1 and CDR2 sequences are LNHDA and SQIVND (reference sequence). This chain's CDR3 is CASSPDSYNEQFF. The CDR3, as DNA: TGTGCCAGTAGTCCGGACAGCTACAATGAGCAGTTCTTC. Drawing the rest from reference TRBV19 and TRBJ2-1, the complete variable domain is DGGITQSPKYLFRKEGQNVTLSCEQNLNHDAMYWYRQDPGQGLRLIYYSQIVNDFQKGDIAEGYSVSREKKESFPLTVTSAQKNPTAFYLCASSPDSYNEQFFGPGTRLTVL.

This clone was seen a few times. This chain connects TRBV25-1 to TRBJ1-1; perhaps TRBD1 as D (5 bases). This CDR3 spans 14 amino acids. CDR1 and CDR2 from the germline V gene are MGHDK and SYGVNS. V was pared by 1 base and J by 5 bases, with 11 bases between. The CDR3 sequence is CASSELFSGTEAFF. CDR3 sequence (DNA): TGTGCCAGCAGTGAATTATTTTCAGGGACTGAAGCTTTCTTT.

The CDR3 sequence: CASSPGQGASGYTF. The DNA for the CDR3 is TGTGCCAGTAGCCCGGGACAGGGGGCGAGTGGCTACACCTTC. This chain uses TRBV19 with TRBJ1-2, with 12 bases fitting TRBD1. After removal of 6 bases from V and 7 bases from J, the junction contained 6 bases not matched to a gene. The germline gives CDR1 LNHDA, CDR2 SQIVND (reference sequence). The CDR3 consists of 14 residues.

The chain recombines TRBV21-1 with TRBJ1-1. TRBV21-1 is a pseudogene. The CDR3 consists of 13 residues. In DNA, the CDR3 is TGTGCCAGCAGCGGACTCTGGAACTCTGAAGCTTTCTTT. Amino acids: CASSGLWNSEAFF.

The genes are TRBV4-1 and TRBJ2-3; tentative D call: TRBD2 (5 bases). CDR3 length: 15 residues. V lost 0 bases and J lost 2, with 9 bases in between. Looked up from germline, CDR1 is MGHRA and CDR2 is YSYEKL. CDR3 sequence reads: CASSQDSGFTDTQYF. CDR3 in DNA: TGCGCCAGCAGCCAAGACTCGGGATTCACAGATACGCAGTATTTT.

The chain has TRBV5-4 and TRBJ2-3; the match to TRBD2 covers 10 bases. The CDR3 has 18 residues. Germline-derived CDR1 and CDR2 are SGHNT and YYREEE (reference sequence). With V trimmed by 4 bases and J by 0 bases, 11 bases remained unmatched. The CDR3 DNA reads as TGTGCCAGCAGCCCGAGGGGGATTAGCGGGGGGAGCACAGATACGCAGTATTTT. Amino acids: CASSPRGISGGSTDTQYF. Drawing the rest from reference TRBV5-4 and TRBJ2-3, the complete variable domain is ETGVTQSPTHLIKTRGQQVTLRCSSQSGHNTVSWYQQALGQGPQFIFQYYREEENGRGNFPPRFSGLQFPNYSSELNVNALELDDSALYLCASSPRGISGGSTDTQYFGPGTRLTVL.

The chain's CDR3 is CASSSYYGYTF. The CDR3 region has the DNA TGTGCCAGCAGCTCTTACTATGGCTACACCTTC. This sequence joins TRBV7-2 and TRBJ1-2; D is unresolved. V was cut by 4 bases and J by 3 bases, with 3 bases left in between. This CDR3 is built from 11 residues. Per germline, CDR1 SGHTA and CDR2 FQGNSA.

The CDR3 sequence is CASSPLRGNEQFF. In nucleotides, the CDR3 is TGCGCCAGCAGCCCCCTCAGGGGAAATGAGCAGTTCTTC. V usage is TRBV5-1 and J usage is TRBJ2-1; possible D gene TRBD1, 6 bases. There are 13 residues in the CDR3. The germline V gene encodes CDR1 SGHRS and CDR2 YFSETQ. V gave up 4 bases and J gave up 7 bases, with 12 bases separating them.

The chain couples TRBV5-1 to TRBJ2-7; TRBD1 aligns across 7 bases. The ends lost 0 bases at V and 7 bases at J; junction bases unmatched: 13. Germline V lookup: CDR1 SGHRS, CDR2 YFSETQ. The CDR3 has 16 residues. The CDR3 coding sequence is TGCGCCAGCAGCTTGGATCCGGGACAGATCTGGAATGAGCAGTACTTC. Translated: CASSLDPGQIWNEQYF.

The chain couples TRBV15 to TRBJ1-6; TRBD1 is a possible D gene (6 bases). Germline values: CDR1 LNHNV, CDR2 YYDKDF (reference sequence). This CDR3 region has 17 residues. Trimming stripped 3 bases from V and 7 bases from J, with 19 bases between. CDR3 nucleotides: TGTGCCACCAGCAGGATGGGACATCCCAAAGGGAATTCACCCCTCCACTTT. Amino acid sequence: CATSRMGHPKGNSPLHF.

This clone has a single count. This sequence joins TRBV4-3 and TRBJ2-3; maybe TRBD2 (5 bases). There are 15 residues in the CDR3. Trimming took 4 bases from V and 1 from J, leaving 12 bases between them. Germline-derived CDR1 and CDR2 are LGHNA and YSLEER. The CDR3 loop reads CASSRYAEGTDTQYF. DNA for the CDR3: TGCGCCAGCAGCCGATACGCGGAGGGCACAGATACGCAGTATTTT.

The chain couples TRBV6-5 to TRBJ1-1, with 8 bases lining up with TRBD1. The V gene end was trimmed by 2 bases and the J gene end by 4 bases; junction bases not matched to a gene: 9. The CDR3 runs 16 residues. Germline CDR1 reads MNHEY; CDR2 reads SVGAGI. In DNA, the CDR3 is TGTGCCAGCAGTTACACCGACAGGGGAATAAGCACTGAAGCTTTCTTT. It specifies CASSYTDRGISTEAFF.

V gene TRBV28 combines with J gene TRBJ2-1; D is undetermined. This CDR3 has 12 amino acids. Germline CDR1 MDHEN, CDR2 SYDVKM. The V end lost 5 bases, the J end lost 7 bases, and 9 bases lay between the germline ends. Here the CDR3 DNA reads TGTGCCAGCAGTCCCCCCCGGAATGAGCAGTTCTTC. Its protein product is CASSPPRNEQFF.

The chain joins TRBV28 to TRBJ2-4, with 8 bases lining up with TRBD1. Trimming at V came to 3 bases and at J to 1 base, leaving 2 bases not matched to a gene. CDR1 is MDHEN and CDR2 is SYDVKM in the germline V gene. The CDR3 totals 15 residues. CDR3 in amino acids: CASSFRGLAKNIQYF. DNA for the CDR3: TGTGCCAGCAGTTTCAGGGGGCTTGCCAAAAACATTCAGTACTTC.

Here the CDR3 DNA reads TGTGCCAGCAGCCCCCCCCCAGGGGGCCAATTCGGCGAGCAGTACTTC. It encodes CASSPPPGGQFGEQYF. This chain connects TRBV13 to TRBJ2-7, with 8 positions matching TRBD1. The CDR3 is 16 amino acids. Unmatched junction bases numbered 15, after V lost 5 bases and J lost 6 bases. Germline CDR1 reads PRHDT; CDR2 reads FYEKMQ (reference sequence).

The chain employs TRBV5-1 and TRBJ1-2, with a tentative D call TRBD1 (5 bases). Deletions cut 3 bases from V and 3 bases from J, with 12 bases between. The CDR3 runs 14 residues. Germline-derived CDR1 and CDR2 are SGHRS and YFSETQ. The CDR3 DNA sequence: TGCGCCAGCAGCTCGAATACAGGTGACTATGGCTACACCTTC. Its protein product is CASSSNTGDYGYTF.

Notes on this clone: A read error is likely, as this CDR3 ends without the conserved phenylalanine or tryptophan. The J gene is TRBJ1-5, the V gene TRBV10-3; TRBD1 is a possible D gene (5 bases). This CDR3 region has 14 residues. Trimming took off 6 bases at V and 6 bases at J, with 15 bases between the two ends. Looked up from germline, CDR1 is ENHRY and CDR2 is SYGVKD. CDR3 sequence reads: CAIRSDSSGQPQHL. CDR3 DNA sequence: TGTGCCATCAGGTCAGACAGCAGTGGTCAGCCCCAGCATCTT.

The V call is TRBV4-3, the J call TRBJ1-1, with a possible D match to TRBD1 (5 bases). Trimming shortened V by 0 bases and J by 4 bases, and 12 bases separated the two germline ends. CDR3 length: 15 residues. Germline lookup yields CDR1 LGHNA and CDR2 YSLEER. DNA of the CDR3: TGCGCCAGCAGCCAAGATCATCCCCAGGGCACTGAAGCTTTCTTT. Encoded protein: CASSQDHPQGTEAFF.

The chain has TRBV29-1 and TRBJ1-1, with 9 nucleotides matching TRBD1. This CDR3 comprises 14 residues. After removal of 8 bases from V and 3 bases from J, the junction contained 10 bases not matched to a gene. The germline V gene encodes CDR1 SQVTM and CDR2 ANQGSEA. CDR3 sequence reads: CSFQQGAHDTEAFF. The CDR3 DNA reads TGCAGCTTCCAACAGGGGGCGCATGACACTGAAGCTTTCTTT.

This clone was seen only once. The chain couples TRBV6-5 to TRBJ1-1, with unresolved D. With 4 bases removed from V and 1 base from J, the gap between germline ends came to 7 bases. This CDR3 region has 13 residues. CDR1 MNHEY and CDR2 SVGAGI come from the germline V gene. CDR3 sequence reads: CASSSSGNTEAFF. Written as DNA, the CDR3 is TGTGCCAGCAGTTCTTCAGGGAACACTGAAGCTTTCTTT.

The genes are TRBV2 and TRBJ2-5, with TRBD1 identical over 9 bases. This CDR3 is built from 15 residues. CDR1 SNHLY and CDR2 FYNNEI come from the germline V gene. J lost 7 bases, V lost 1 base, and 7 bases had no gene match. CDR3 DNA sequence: TGTGCCAGCAGTGAAGGAACAGGGGGCGAGGGGACCCAGTACTTC. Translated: CASSEGTGGEGTQYF.

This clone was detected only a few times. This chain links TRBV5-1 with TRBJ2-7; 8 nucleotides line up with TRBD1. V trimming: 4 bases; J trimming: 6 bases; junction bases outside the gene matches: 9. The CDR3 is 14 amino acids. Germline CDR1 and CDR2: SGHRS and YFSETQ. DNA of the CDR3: TGCGCCAGCAGCAGCCGGGACAGGATGGGCGAGCAGTACTTC. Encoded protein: CASSSRDRMGEQYF.

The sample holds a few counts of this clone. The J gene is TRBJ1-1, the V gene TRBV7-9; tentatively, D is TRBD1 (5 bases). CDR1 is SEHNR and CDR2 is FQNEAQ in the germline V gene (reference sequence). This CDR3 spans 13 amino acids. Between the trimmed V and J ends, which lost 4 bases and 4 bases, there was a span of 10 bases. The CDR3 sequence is CASSSMGGTEAFF. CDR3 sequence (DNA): TGTGCCAGCAGCTCTATGGGGGGCACTGAAGCTTTCTTT. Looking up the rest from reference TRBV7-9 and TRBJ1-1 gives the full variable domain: DTGVSQNPRHKITKRGQNVTFRCDPISEHNRLYWYRQTLGQGPEFLTYFQNEAQLEKSRLLSDRFSAERPKGSFSTLEIQRTEQGDSAMYLCASSSMGGTEAFFGQGTRLTVV.

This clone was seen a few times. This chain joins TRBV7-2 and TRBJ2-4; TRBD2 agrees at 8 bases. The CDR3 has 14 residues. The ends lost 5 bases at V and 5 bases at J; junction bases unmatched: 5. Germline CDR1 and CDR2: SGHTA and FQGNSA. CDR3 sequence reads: CASSAREAQNIQYF. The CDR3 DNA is TGTGCCAGCAGCGCGCGGGAGGCGCAAAACATTCAGTACTTC.